The 7 T cell receptor beta chains reported below all come from one sample, sequenced in a study of cytomegalovirus exposure and HLA in healthy donors. In the PCR, 60 Vbeta and 13 Jbeta primers were used. Some clones are missing from TCRdb's copy, which holds only in-frame ones; the method was immunoSEQ multiplex PCR. This table has roughly 200,000 clones, approximately 80% appearing once. The sample was PBMCs. Every receptor here comes from a middle-aged man in good health and CMV-seropositive.

V usage is TRBV19 and J usage is TRBJ2-7, with no clear D. The V and J ends lost 1 base and 7 bases respectively, with 5 bases between them. Germline CDR1 reads LNHDA; CDR2 reads SQIVND (reference sequence). The CDR3 is 11 residues long. The CDR3: CASSIVREQYF. As DNA, the CDR3 is TGTGCCAGTAGTATAGTGAGGGAGCAGTACTTC.

The chain combines TRBV6-5 with TRBJ2-3; TRBD2 matches 10 bases. The germline V gene has CDR1 MNHEY and CDR2 SVGAGI. V was clipped by 6 bases and J by 4 bases; unmatched bases: 7. This CDR3 contains 15 residues. This CDR3 is CASSHTSGKADTQYF. The CDR3 region has the DNA TGTGCCAGCAGCCATACTAGCGGGAAGGCAGATACGCAGTATTTT.

The J gene is TRBJ2-1, the V gene TRBV7-7; TRBD2 aligns across 8 bases. This CDR3 comprises 18 residues. After removal of 2 bases from V and 3 bases from J, the junction contained 12 bases not matched to a gene. The V gene's germline CDR1 is SSHAT and CDR2 FNYEAQ (reference sequence). This CDR3 is CASSLRSNRTSSYNEQFF. The CDR3 DNA is TGTGCCAGCAGCTTAAGGTCGAACAGGACTAGCAGCTACAATGAGCAGTTCTTC.

CDR3 residues: CASSPIQGAVTEAFF. In DNA, the CDR3 is TGTGCCAGCAGTCCCATACAGGGGGCGGTCACTGAAGCTTTCTTT. The V and J genes are TRBV28 and TRBJ1-1; 9 nucleotides agree with TRBD1. With 5 bases clipped from V and 4 bases from J, the junction kept 8 bases outside the gene matches. This CDR3 spans 15 amino acids. In germline, CDR1 is MDHEN, CDR2 SYDVKM.

The chain recombines TRBV4-2 with TRBJ2-2, with 9 bases matching TRBD1. Trimming cost V 6 bases and J 1 base; bases outside gene matches: 9. Germline V CDR1 and CDR2: LGHNA, YNFKEQ. This CDR3 has 17 amino acids. The CDR3 protein is CASSPLTGGKNTGELFF. The DNA of the CDR3 is TGTGCCAGCAGTCCACTGACAGGGGGAAAGAACACCGGGGAGCTGTTTTTT.

As DNA, the CDR3 is TGTGCCAGCAGTTTGGGGGGGGGACTAGCTTACAATGAGCAGTTCTTC. Translating it yields CASSLGGGLAYNEQFF. The rearrangement uses TRBV27 and TRBJ2-1; 9 nucleotides align to TRBD2. Trimming took 3 bases from V and 4 from J; bases not matched to a gene: 7. The CDR3 spans 16 residues. Germline V gene lookup returns CDR1 MNHEY and CDR2 SMNVEV (reference sequence).

J is TRBJ2-2 and V is TRBV29-1, with D possibly TRBD2 on 5 matching bases. This CDR3 is 14 amino acids long. Germline V gene sequence: CDR1 SQVTM, CDR2 ANQGSEA. The V gene lost 1 base and the J gene lost 0 bases, with 6 bases spanning the gap. The CDR3 DNA follows: TGCAGCGTTGAAGGACTACCGAACACCGGGGAGCTGTTTTTT. Translated: CSVEGLPNTGELFF.